The 3 T cell receptor beta chains below were found in one sample sequenced in a study of cytomegalovirus exposure and HLA in healthy donors (dated by TCRdb to 2016 to 2017). Library preparation was by the immunoSEQ multiplex PCR assay. TCRdb's version of the immuneACCESS table is confined to in-frame rearrangements and falls short of the full clone set. An unresolved V gene accounts for under half of the shortfall where checked; the remainder is of unknown origin. A total of about 38,000 clones appear in this sample, 85% to 95% of them only once. The ten most abundant clones make up over 3% of the sample. The specimen was PBMCs. Source of these receptors: a man between 18 and 29 years old in good health and CMV-seronegative.

The chain recombines TRBV5-4 with TRBJ1-4; 9 bases match TRBD1. The V gene end was trimmed by 4 bases and the J gene end by 7 bases; junction bases not matched to a gene: 8. The V gene's germline CDR1 is SGHNT and CDR2 YYREEE (reference sequence). The CDR3 has 15 amino acids. CDR3 residues: CASSRGQGPSEKLFF. CDR3 nucleotide sequence: TGTGCCAGCAGCCGGGGACAGGGCCCGAGTGAAAAACTGTTTTTT.

The chain combines TRBV9 with TRBJ2-5, with D possibly TRBD2 on 5 matching bases. Germline V lookup: CDR1 SGDLS, CDR2 YYNGEE. V was pared by 0 bases and J by 5 bases, with 11 bases between. The CDR3 runs to 14 residues. Here the CDR3 reads CASSVATGGETQYF. As DNA, the CDR3 is TGTGCCAGCAGCGTAGCTACGGGCGGGGAGACCCAGTACTTC. Combining the CDR3 with reference TRBV9 and TRBJ2-5 gives the whole variable domain DSGVTQTPKHLITATGQRVTLRCSPRSGDLSVYWYQQSLDQGLQFLIQYYNGEERAKGNILERFSAQQFPDLHSELNLSSLELGDSALYFCASSVATGGETQYFGPGTRLLVL.

The rearrangement uses TRBV30 and TRBJ2-7; 7 bases map to TRBD1. The length of the CDR3 is 13 residues. Germline CDR1 GTSNPN, CDR2 SVGIG (reference sequence). The ends lost 2 bases at V and 9 bases at J; junction bases unmatched: 10. The CDR3 is CAWSLSTGLGQYF. Here the CDR3 DNA reads TGTGCCTGGAGTTTATCGACAGGGCTAGGGCAGTACTTC.